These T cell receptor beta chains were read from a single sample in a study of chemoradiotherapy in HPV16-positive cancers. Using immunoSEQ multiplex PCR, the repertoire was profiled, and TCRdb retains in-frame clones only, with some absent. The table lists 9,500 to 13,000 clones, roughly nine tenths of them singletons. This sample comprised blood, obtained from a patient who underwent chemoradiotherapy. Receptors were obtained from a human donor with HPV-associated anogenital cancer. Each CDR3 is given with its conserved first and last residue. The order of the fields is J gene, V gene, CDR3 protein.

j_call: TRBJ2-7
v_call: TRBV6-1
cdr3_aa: CASSENRGTYEQYF

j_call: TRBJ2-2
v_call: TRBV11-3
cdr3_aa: CASSLGTSGGAGELFF

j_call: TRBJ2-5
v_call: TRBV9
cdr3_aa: CASSPHGTDQETQYF

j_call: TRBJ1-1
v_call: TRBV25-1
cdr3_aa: CASSALQGGTEAFF

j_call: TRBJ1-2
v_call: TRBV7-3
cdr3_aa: CASSLSAGYGYTF

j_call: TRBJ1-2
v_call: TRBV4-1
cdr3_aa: CASSFDGQDYGYTF

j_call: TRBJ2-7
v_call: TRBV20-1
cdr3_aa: CSVPGGNEQYF

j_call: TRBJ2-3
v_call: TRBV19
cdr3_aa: CASSITAGRRADTQYF

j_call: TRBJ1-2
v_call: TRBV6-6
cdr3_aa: CATQFTTGENYGYTF

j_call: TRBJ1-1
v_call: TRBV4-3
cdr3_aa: CASSQDPQGLTEAFF

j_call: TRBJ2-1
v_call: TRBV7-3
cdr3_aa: CASSLGTGNSYNEQFF

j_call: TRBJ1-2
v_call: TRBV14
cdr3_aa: CASSQDRGLIYGYTF

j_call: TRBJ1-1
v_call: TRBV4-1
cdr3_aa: CASSQDRGRTEAFF

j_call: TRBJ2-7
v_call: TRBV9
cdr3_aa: CASRNPGGPDSYEQYF

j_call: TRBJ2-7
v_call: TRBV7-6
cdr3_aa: CASSPNRYEQYF

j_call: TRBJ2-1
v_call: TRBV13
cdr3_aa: CASSPDRGAYNEQFF

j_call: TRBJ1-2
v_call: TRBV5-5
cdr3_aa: CASSLQSGNYGYTF

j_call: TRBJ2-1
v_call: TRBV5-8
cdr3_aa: CASSLVSSYNEQFF

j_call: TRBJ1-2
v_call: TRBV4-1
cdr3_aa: CASSKGRAGGNYGYTF

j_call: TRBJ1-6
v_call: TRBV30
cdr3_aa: CAWAGGTKNSPLHF

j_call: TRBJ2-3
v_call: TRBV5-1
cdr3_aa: CASRSTDTQYF

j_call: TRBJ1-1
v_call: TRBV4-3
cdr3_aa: CASSQFERNTEAFF

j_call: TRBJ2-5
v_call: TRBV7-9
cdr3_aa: CASSLATGVMTQYF